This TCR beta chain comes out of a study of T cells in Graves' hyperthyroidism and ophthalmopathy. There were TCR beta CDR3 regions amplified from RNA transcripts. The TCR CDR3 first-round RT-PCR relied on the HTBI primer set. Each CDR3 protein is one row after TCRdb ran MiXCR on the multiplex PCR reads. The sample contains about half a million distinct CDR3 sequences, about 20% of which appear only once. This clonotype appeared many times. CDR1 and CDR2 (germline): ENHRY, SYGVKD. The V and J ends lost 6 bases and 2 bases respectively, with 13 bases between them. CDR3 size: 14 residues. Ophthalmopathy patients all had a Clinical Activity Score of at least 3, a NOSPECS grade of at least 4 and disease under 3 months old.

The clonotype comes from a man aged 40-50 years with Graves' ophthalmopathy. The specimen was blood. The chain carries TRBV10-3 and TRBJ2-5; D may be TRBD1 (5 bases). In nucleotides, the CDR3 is TGTGCCATCAGGGAAGATTCAGGGCAAGAGACCCAGTACTTC. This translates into CAIREDSGQETQYF.